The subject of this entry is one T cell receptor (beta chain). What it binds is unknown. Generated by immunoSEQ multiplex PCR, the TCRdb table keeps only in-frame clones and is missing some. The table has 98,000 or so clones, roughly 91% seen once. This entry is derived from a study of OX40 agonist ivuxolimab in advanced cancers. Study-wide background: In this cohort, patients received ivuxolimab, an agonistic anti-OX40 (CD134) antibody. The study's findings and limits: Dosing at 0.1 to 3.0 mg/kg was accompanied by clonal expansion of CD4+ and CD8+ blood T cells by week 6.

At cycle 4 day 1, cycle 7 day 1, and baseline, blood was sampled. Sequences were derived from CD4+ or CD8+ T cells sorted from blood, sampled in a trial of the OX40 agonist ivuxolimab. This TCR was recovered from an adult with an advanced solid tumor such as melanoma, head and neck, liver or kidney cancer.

DNA for the CDR3: TGTGCCAGCTCACCACCCCCCACAAACGACAGGGTTCAGTACTTC. Translation gives CASSPPPTNDRVQYF. This chain links TRBV18 with TRBJ2-7, with 7 nucleotides matching TRBD1. This CDR3 region has 15 residues. Germline CDR1 is KGHSH and CDR2 is LQKENI. Trimming cost V 0 bases and J 10 bases; bases outside gene matches: 12.